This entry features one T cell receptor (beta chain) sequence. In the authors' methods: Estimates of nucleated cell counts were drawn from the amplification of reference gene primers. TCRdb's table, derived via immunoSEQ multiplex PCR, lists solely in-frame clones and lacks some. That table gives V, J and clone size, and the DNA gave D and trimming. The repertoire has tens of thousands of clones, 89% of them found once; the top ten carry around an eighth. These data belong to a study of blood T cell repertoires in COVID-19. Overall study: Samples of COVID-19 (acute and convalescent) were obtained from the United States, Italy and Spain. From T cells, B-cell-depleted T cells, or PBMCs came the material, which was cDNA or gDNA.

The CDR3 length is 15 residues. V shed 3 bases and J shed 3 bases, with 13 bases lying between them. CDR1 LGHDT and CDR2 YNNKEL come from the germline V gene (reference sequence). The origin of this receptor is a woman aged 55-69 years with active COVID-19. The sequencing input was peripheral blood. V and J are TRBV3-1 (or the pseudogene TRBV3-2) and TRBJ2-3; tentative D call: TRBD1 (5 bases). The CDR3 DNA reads TGTGCCAGCAGCCACCGCAGGGCCGGAACAGATACGCAGTATTTT. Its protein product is CASSHRRAGTDTQYF.